This T cell receptor (beta chain) was sequenced for a study of blood T cell repertoires in COVID-19. Per the study methods: The authors estimated nucleated cell counts from reference gene primer amplification. Sequencing used immunoSEQ multiplex PCR; TCRdb keeps in-frame clones, though not all of them. V and J calls and clone size come straight from that table; D and trimming were deduced from the DNA. The sample has about 85,000 clones, more than 85% seen once. What was sequenced was peripheral blood. This TCR was sampled from a human donor with active COVID-19. The donor label of this sample is uncertain.

The CDR3 nucleotides read TGTGCCAGCAGCTCCGGCGGGCTCGCGGGGGGCCAAGAGACCCAGTACTTC. Amino acids: CASSSGGLAGGQETQYF. The J gene is TRBJ2-5, the V gene TRBV11-3, with TRBD2 identical over 8 bases. Trimming removed 4 bases from V and 1 base from J; junction bases left unmatched: 11. This CDR3 contains 17 residues. Germline V CDR1 and CDR2: SGHNT, YENEEA.